This entry lists 4 T cell receptor beta chains sequenced from one sample in a study of human T cells and chemical hapten exposure. TCRdb re-derived calls from the RACE reads in MiXCR, one entry per CDR3 protein. This sample yields around 120,000 distinct CDR3 sequences, of which around 15% are seen a single time; 0.7% to 0.95% belongs to the top ten. The sample's time point: patch test 1, 2 weeks after DPC sensitization. Specified treatment: therapeutic diphenylcyclopropenone sensitization with weekly scalp DPC. The sample in question was whole blood, obtained in connection with sensitization to the hapten diphenylcyclopropenone (DPC). These receptors originate from a man between 18 and 29 years old with alopecia areata. Some clones in this sample may be carry-over from other donors' samples.

This clonotype was observed at least ten times. The gene calls are TRBV7-8 and TRBJ1-4; a possible D gene is TRBD1 (5 bases). This CDR3 is 17 amino acids long. Germline values: CDR1 SGHVS, CDR2 FQNEAQ. The V and J ends lost 5 bases and 3 bases respectively, with 19 bases between them. The CDR3 loop is CASSVETVQDANEKLFF. The CDR3 DNA sequence: TGTGCCAGCAGCGTAGAAACCGTACAGGACGCTAATGAAAAACTGTTTTTT. The full variable domain, rest sourced from reference TRBV7-8 and TRBJ1-4, is GAGVSQSPRYKVAKRGQDVALRCDPISGHVSLFWYQQALGQGPEFLTYFQNEAQLDKSGLPSDRFFAERPEGSVSTLKIQRTQQEDSAVYLCASSVETVQDANEKLFFGSGTQLSVL.

This clonotype was picked up a small number of times. This chain uses TRBV7-9 with TRBJ1-2, with a tentative D call TRBD1 (5 bases). CDR1 and CDR2 from the germline V gene are SEHNR and FQNEAQ (reference sequence). The CDR3 extends over 12 amino acids. Trimming pared 4 bases from V and 6 bases from J, leaving 9 bases between. The CDR3 sequence: CASSSMTDGYTF. The CDR3 DNA follows: TGTGCCAGCAGCTCCATGACAGATGGCTACACCTTC.

This clonotype has only a few counts. The V and J genes are TRBV5-1 and TRBJ2-7; no firm D call. The germline CDR1 and CDR2 sequences are SGHRS and YFSETQ. V was pared by 0 bases and J by 5 bases, with 6 bases between. The CDR3 has 12 residues. In DNA, the CDR3 is TGCGCCAGCAGCTTGGATATCAACGAGCAGTACTTC. It is translated as CASSLDINEQYF.

This rearrangement joins TRBV4-2 to TRBJ2-7; D is undetermined. From germline, CDR1 is LGHNA and CDR2 YNFKEQ. This CDR3 is 11 amino acids long. Trimming stripped 2 bases from V and 7 bases from J, with 6 bases between. CDR3 loop: CASSQNREQYF. CDR3 coding DNA: TGTGCCAGCAGCCAAAACAGAGAGCAGTACTTC.